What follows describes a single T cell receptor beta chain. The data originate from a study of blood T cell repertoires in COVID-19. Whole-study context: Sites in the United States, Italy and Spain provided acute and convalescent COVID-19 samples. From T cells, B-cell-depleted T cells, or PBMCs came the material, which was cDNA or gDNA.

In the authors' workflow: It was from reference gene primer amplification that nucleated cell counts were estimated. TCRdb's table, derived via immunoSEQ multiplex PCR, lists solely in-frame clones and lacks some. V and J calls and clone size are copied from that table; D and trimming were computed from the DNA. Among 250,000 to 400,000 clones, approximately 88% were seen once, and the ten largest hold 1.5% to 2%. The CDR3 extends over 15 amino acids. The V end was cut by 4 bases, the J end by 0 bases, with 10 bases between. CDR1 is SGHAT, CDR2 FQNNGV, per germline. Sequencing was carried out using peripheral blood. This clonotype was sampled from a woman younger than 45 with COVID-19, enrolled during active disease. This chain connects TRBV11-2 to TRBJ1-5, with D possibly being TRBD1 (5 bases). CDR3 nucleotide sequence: TGTGCCAGCAGCTGGGGGGGGGATAGCAATCAGCCCCAGCATTTT. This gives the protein CASSWGGDSNQPQHF.